The present T cell receptor beta chain was sequenced within a study of T cell changes during pregnancy in multiple sclerosis. The V gene lost 0 bases and the J gene lost 3 bases, with 14 bases spanning the gap. The CDR3 loop spans 16 amino acids. Germline loops: CDR1 MNHEY, CDR2 SMNVEV (reference sequence). This table comes from immunoSEQ multiplex PCR, and its TCRdb copy is limited to in-frame clones, with some not included. The sample contains 45,000 to 55,000 clones, under 95% of which appear only once. The genes are TRBV27 and TRBJ1-1, with D possibly TRBD1 on 5 matching bases. This sequence was found in a female donor with multiple sclerosis, enrolled in a pregnancy study. The specimen comprised CD8+ T cells from peripheral blood mononuclear cells, sampled before pregnancy. The CDR3 DNA follows: TGTGCCAGCAGTTTATCGATGTGGGGGGGTGACACTGAAGCTTTCTTT. This sequence encodes CASSLSMWGGDTEAFF.